The source of this T cell receptor beta chain is a study of blood T cell repertoires in COVID-19. Study-wide context: PBMCs, B-cell-depleted T cells, or T cells were the source of the cDNA or gDNA that made up the material.

The method was immunoSEQ multiplex PCR; TCRdb's version includes in-frame clones alone and lacks a portion of them. The repertoire holds around 78,000 clones, with roughly 87% as singletons. V gave up 6 bases and J gave up 7 bases; unmatched junction bases: 15. Germline V gives CDR1 SGHRS, CDR2 YFSETQ. This CDR3 has 16 residues. The chain carries TRBV5-1 and TRBJ2-5; 10 bases are a match to TRBD2. This sequence was found in a woman between 50 and 59 years old in a cohort sampled during active COVID-19. Material: peripheral blood. The CDR3 DNA reads TGCGCCAGCACCCTGTCAGCGGGAGGGCCCGACGGGACCCAGTACTTC. Encoded protein: CASTLSAGGPDGTQYF.